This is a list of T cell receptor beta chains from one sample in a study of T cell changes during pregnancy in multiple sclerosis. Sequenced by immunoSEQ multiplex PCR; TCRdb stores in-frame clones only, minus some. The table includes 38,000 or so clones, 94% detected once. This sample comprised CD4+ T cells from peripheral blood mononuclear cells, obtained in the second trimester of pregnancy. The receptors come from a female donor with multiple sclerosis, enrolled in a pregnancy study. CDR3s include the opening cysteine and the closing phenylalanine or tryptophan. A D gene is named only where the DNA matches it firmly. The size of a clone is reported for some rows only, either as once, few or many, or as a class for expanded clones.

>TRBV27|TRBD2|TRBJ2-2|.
TGTGCCAGCAGTTTACTAGCGGGAGGGAGCACCGGGGAGCTGTTTTTT
CASSLLAGGSTGELFF
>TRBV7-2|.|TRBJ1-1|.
TGTGCCAGCAGCTTAACGGGGATTAGCGGCACTGAAGCTTTCTTT
CASSLTGISGTEAFF
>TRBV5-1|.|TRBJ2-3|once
TGCGCCAGCAGGGGGGGGGCCACAGATACGCAGTATTTT
CASRGGATDTQYF
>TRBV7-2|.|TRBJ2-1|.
TGTGCCAGCAGCCCCCCGTTCGGTGAGCAGTTCTTC
CASSPPFGEQFF
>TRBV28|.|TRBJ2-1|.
TGTGCCAGCAGTTTAGTGCAGGTCGGCTACAATGAGCAGTTCTTC
CASSLVQVGYNEQFF
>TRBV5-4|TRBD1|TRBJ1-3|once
TGTGCCAGCAGCTTGAAGGGACAGCCATCTCGAGGAAACACCATATATTTT
CASSLKGQPSRGNTIYF
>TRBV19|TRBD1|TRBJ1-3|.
TGTGCCAGTAGTACGGGGACAGGGGCTGGAAACACCATATATTTT
CASSTGTGAGNTIYF
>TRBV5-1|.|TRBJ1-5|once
TGCGCCAGCAGCATTACTGGTAATAGCAATCAGCCCCAGCATTTT
CASSITGNSNQPQHF
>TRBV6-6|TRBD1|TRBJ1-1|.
TGTGCCAGCAGTCCTGCACAGGGGGCCTACACTGAAGCTTTCTTT
CASSPAQGAYTEAFF
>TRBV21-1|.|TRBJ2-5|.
TGTGCCAGCAGCAAACCCGAGGTGGGACATCAGTTACAAGAGACCCAGTACTTC
CASSKPEVGHQLQETQYF
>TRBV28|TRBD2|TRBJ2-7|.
TGTGCCAGCAGTTTACTCCAGCGGGGATCCTACGAGCAGTACTTC
CASSLLQRGSYEQYF
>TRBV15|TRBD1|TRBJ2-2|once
TGTGCCACCAGCACCTTTCTTAGACAGGGGGTTAATCCCGGGGAGCTGTTTTTT
CATSTFLRQGVNPGELFF
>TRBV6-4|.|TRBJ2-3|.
TGTGCCAGCAGTGATCGGGGGGCCACGACAGATACGCAGTATTTT
CASSDRGATTDTQYF
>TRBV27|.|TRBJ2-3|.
TGTGCCAGCAGTTTCGGGGTGGCGGCATCCAGCACAGATACGCAGTATTTT
CASSFGVAASSTDTQYF
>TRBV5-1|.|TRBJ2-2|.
TGCGCCAGCAGCTTGGTTTTAGGGGAGGCCGGGGAGCTGTTTTTT
CASSLVLGEAGELFF
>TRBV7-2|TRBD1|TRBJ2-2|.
TGTGCCAGCAGTTTCGGGACAGGGGGCAGGGGAAACACCGGGGAGCTGTTTTTT
CASSFGTGGRGNTGELFF
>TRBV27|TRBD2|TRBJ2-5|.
TGTGCCAGCAGTTTACGCGGAGCGGGGCAAGGAGAGACCCAGTACTTC
CASSLRGAGQGETQYF
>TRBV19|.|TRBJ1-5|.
TGTGCCAGTAGTATTATGGGGGGAAAAGGACAGCCCCAGCATTTT
CASSIMGGKGQPQHF
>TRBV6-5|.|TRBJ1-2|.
TGTGCCAGCAGGCCCACAGCTTCCTATGGCTACACCTTC
CASRPTASYGYTF
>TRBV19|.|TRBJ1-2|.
TGTGCCAGTAGGGGGCTTGGCTATGGCTACACCTTC
CASRGLGYGYTF
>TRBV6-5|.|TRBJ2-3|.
TGTGCCAGCAGTCGCCTACAGGGAGATACGCAGTATTTT
CASSRLQGDTQYF
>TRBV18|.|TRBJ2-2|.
TGTGCCAGCTCAGTAGCGAACACCGGGGAGCTGTTTTTT
CASSVANTGELFF
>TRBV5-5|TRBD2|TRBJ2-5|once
TGTGCCAGCAGCAGGACTAGCGGGGGATTGGGAGAGACCCAGTACTTC
CASSRTSGGLGETQYF
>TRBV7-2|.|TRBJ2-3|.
TGTGCCAGCAGCTTCCTAGGCCCGGCAGATACGCAGTATTTT
CASSFLGPADTQYF
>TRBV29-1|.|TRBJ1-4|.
TGCAGCGCTTTGGGGACTGGGACAACTAATGAAAAACTGTTTTTT
CSALGTGTTNEKLFF
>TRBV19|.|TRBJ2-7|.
TGTGCCAGTAGTTCTCAGGGAAATTCCTACGAGCAGTACTTC
CASSSQGNSYEQYF
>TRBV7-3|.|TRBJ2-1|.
TGTGCCAGCAGCGCCGCAGATGAGCAGTTCTTC
CASSAADEQFF
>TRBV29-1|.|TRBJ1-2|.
TGCAGCGTTGCTGGTTCAGATGGCTACACCTTC
CSVAGSDGYTF
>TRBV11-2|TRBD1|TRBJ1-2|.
TGTGCCAGCAGCCTACGACAGGGAGACTCCTATGGCTACACCTTC
CASSLRQGDSYGYTF